Reported below is one TCR beta chain. Its antigen is unknown. Base qualities are not at hand, and no much larger clone is one base apart. This specimen comes from a study of PD-1 blockade in mismatch repair-deficient tumors (dated by TCRdb to 2016 to 2017). Study-wide context: The trial enrolled under 90 consecutive patients with over 10 mismatch repair-deficient cancer types between 2013 and September 2016, all previously treated and progressing. Deep sequencing of TCR CDR3 regions was used to track tumor-associated T cell clones in peripheral blood of patients responding to PD-1 blockade.

V and J lose 9 bases and 1 base, and a span of 12 bases separates them. Including the terminal cysteine and phenylalanine, the CDR3 comprises 13 residues. Just the 39-base CDR3 DNA is kept, in frame starting at base 1. CDR1 ENHRY and CDR2 SYGVKD were looked up in the germline V gene. The investigation overall reported the following: Rapid expansion after pembrolizumab followed by contraction, generally before radiologic responses, was shown by tumor-resident clones, which were often undetectable in blood before treatment.

To prepare the library, the immunoSEQ multiplex PCR assay was applied. TCRdb obtained this table from immuneACCESS and retained in-frame rearrangements with V and J assigned. These tables miss some clones; where compared with another copy, unresolved V genes account for less than half of the shortfall, and the remainder is unexplained. The sample includes under 85,000 clones, with around 73% observed a single time. Approximately 5% of the sample is held by the ten biggest clonotypes. Mismatch repair deficiency was established in every enrolled patient by polymerase chain reaction or immunohistochemistry. TCR sequencing was carried out for a few patients who responded to pembrolizumab therapy. The phase II trial prospectively tested pembrolizumab PD-1 blockade in advanced mismatch repair-deficient cancers regardless of tissue of origin. Peripheral blood T cell samples were gathered serially, both before PD-1 blockade started and at multiple time points afterward. The timing of each blood sample was reported as weeks after the first dose of pembrolizumab.

The sequence joins TRBV10-3 to TRBJ1-1; a tentative D match to TRBD1 spans 5 bases. The source material was peripheral blood, sampled 2 weeks after starting pembrolizumab. This TCR was recovered from an adult with mismatch repair-deficient cancer. CDR3 region: CAISGSSNTEAFF. The base sequence is TGTGCCATTTCAGGGTCTTCGAACACTGAAGCTTTCTTT.